Listed below are T cell receptor beta chains from one sample, sequenced in a study of response to subunit inactivated influenza vaccine. Each CDR3 protein is one row after TCRdb ran MiXCR on the RT-PCR reads. The sample consists of just under 550,000 distinct CDR3 sequences, under 30% of them appearing once. The same specimen was also included in a second study, on T cells expressing NK-cell markers.

This material consisted of CD4+ T cells sorted from PBMCs, taken 11 to 12 days after vaccination. The receptors were sampled from a man aged 45-65 years who received an inactivated influenza vaccine. CDR3s include the opening cysteine and the closing phenylalanine or tryptophan. Each record gives: D gene, clone size, V gene, J gene, CDR3 DNA, CDR3 protein. A D gene is named only where the DNA matches it firmly. Rows give clone size only sometimes, using once, few, many, or a class for an expanded clone.

.	few	TRBV7-9	TRBJ1-2	TGTGCCAGCGGAGGCGGATTAAACTATGGCTACACCTTC	CASGGGLNYGYTF
.	few	TRBV10-2	TRBJ2-7	TGCGCCAGCAGTGAGTCGACGGTTAGCTCCTACGAGCAGTACTTC	CASSESTVSSYEQYF
.	.	TRBV10-3	TRBJ2-5	TGTGCCATCAGTGATCAAGGGGCTGAGACCCAGTACTTC	CAISDQGAETQYF
.	few	TRBV12-3/TRBV12-4	TRBJ2-1	TGTGCCAGCAGTCTTAGCGGATCAAAGACTTACAATGAGCAGTTCTTC	CASSLSGSKTYNEQFF
.	.	TRBV28	TRBJ2-1	TGTGCCAGCAGCGCCTCCCCCCCCAATGAGCAGTTCTTC	CASSASPPNEQFF
TRBD1	few	TRBV20-1	TRBJ2-7	TGCAGTGCTAGAGATCCAGGAAGGGGGCGAAGGGAGCAGTACTTC	CSARDPGRGRREQYF
TRBD2	few	TRBV3-1	TRBJ2-7	TGTGCCAGCAGCCTCGGACTAGCGGGGATCTACGAGCAGTACTTC	CASSLGLAGIYEQYF
.	.	TRBV11-3	TRBJ2-3	TGTGCCAGCAGCTCCCAAGAAGATACGCAGTATTTT	CASSSQEDTQYF
.	.	TRBV6-2/TRBV6-3	TRBJ2-1	TGTGCCAGCAGTTACTCCGTTTCCGGGAGCTCCTACAATGAGCAGTTCTTC	CASSYSVSGSSYNEQFF
.	.	TRBV14	TRBJ1-2	TGTGCCAGCAGCCAAGATATAGGCAGCGGCTATGGCTACACCTTC	CASSQDIGSGYGYTF
.	many	TRBV6-1	TRBJ1-2	TGTGCCAGCAGTGAGAGCGGAGGCTACACCTTC	CASSESGGYTF
TRBD2	.	TRBV27	TRBJ2-5	TGTGCCAGCAGCAGAAGGGGGGGACTAGCGAATCCAAGAGGCTACCAAGAGACCCAGTACTTC	CASSRRGGLANPRGYQETQYF
TRBD2	.	TRBV20-1	TRBJ2-1	TGCAGTGCTAGCGGGGGGGGGCCCTACAATGAGCAGTTCTTC	CSASGGGPYNEQFF
TRBD1	.	TRBV6-2/TRBV6-3	TRBJ2-7	TGTGCCAGCAGGAGGGACAGGGCAACCTACGAGCAGTACTTC	CASRRDRATYEQYF
TRBD2	few	TRBV20-1	TRBJ2-5	TGCAGTGCTAGAGATCTGGCGGGAGGAGAAGAGACCCAGTACTTC	CSARDLAGGEETQYF